These 30 T cell receptor beta chains share one sample of origin, sequenced in a study of blood T cell repertoires in COVID-19. The protocol was immunoSEQ multiplex PCR, while the TCRdb copy is restricted to in-frame clones and leaves out a portion. The sample consists of hundreds of thousands of clones, around 85% of them appearing once. Sequenced: PBMCs or T cells enriched from blood (not recorded which). The receptors here all came from a woman in her twenties or thirties who had been exposed to COVID-19.

This clone was observed a few times. The chain carries TRBV5-4 and TRBJ2-3; 8 bases map to TRBD2. Trimming removed 3 bases from V and 2 bases from J; junction bases left unmatched: 11. Germline assignment: CDR1 SGHNT and CDR2 YYREEE (reference sequence). This CDR3 is built from 17 residues. CDR3 nucleotides: TGTGCCAGCAGCTCCGAACTCGGGACTAGTTACACAGATACGCAGTATTTT. Its protein is CASSSELGTSYTDTQYF.

Concerning this clone: The junction and the germline gene differ at one end; a read error may be behind it. This chain links TRBV7-7 with TRBJ2-1; TRBD2 agrees at 11 bases. Per germline, CDR1 SSHAT and CDR2 FNYEAQ (reference sequence). The CDR3 sequence is 15 residues long. Here the CDR3 DNA reads TGTGCTAGCACCGCGGGACTAGCGGATAACAATGAGCAGTTCTTC. Protein: CASTAGLADNNEQFF.

V gene TRBV4-1 combines with J gene TRBJ1-3; D is uncertain. The V gene lost 0 bases and the J gene lost 7 bases, with 13 bases spanning the gap. CDR1 is MGHRA and CDR2 is YSYEKL in the germline V gene. The CDR3 spans 15 residues. CDR3 nucleotides: TGCGCCAGCAGCCAAGAAACGAGGACGGGGAACACCATATATTTT. This gives the protein CASSQETRTGNTIYF.

The CDR3 spells CASSSPLGRVSNQPQHF. CDR3 nucleotide sequence: TGTGCCAGCAGTTCCCCCCTGGGGAGGGTTAGCAATCAGCCCCAGCATTTT. The chain is built from TRBV28 and TRBJ1-5; unclear D gene. V was shortened by 4 bases and J by 0 bases, with 16 bases between the two germline ends. The germline CDR1 and CDR2 sequences are MDHEN and SYDVKM. This CDR3 is 17 amino acids long.

The gene calls are TRBV6-5 and TRBJ1-5, with D maybe TRBD1 (5 bases). The CDR3 totals 13 residues. Deletions cut 11 bases from V and 4 bases from J, with 15 bases between. Germline loops: CDR1 MNHEY, CDR2 SVGAGI. The CDR3 DNA sequence: TGTGCCTGTGTAAGGGGCCGGAATCAGCCCCAGCATTTT. This sequence encodes CACVRGRNQPQHF.

The rearrangement links TRBV4-1 to TRBJ2-5; possible D gene TRBD2, 6 bases. The CDR3 spans 15 residues. CDR1 is MGHRA, CDR2 YSYEKL, per germline. Trimming cost V 1 base and J 7 bases, with 16 bases left between them. CDR3 DNA sequence: TGCGCCAGCAGCCAAGTCACGGGGGAGTACGGGACCCAGTACTTC. It codes for CASSQVTGEYGTQYF.

The chain employs TRBV28 and TRBJ1-2; 7 bases agree with TRBD1. The germline V gene encodes CDR1 MDHEN and CDR2 SYDVKM. The CDR3 has 15 amino acids. V gave up 6 bases and J gave up 3 bases; unmatched junction bases: 10. CDR3: CASSSYRGRDYGYTF. For the CDR3, the DNA is TGTGCCAGCAGCTCATACAGGGGAAGGGACTATGGCTACACCTTC.

The chain employs TRBV30 and TRBJ2-3; D remains unclear. The CDR3 covers 12 residues. The V end was cut by 0 bases, the J end by 2 bases, with 3 bases between. The germline gives CDR1 GTSNPN, CDR2 SVGIG (reference sequence). CDR3: CAWSVHTDTQYF. For the CDR3, the DNA is TGTGCCTGGAGTGTCCACACAGATACGCAGTATTTT.

V usage is TRBV2 and J usage is TRBJ1-3; 7 bases are a match to TRBD1. The CDR3 length is 14 residues. CDR1 SNHLY and CDR2 FYNNEI come from the germline V gene. V dropped 5 bases and J dropped 2; count of bases not matched to a gene: 3. The DNA of the CDR3 is TGTGCCAGCAGTATCGACAGGGCTGGAAACACCATATATTTT. This translates into CASSIDRAGNTIYF.

This chain uses TRBV27 with TRBJ1-2; 8 bases align to TRBD1. The CDR3 is 15 residues long. V gave up 5 bases and J gave up 5 bases; unmatched junction bases: 10. Germline CDR1 is MNHEY and CDR2 is SMNVEV (reference sequence). The CDR3 DNA is TGTGCCAGCAGTAGAGGAAATACAGGGGGGTATGGCTACACCTTC. Its translation: CASSRGNTGGYGYTF.

This chain joins TRBV30 and TRBJ2-1; D gene unclear. This CDR3 region has 13 residues. V was cut by 0 bases and J by 4 bases, with 7 bases left in between. Germline V gives CDR1 GTSNPN, CDR2 SVGIG (reference sequence). CDR3 sequence reads: CAWSVWLYNEQFF. The CDR3 DNA reads as TGTGCCTGGAGTGTCTGGCTTTACAATGAGCAGTTCTTC.

This clone occurred once. This rearrangement joins TRBV28 to TRBJ2-7; D is uncertain. Germline V gene lookup returns CDR1 MDHEN and CDR2 SYDVKM. V shed 8 bases and J shed 2 bases, with 10 bases lying between them. The CDR3 length is 12 residues. CDR3 sequence (DNA): TGTGCCAGCGGGCAGTCAGCCTACGAGCAGTACTTC. It codes for CASGQSAYEQYF.

V and J are TRBV24-1 and TRBJ1-2, with D hard to call. Germline loops: CDR1 KGHDR, CDR2 SFDVKD. V was clipped by 9 bases and J by 4 bases, with 8 bases between them. This CDR3 contains 11 residues. Written as DNA, the CDR3 is TGTGCCACCGGTACTGGCTATGGCTACACCTTC. This translates into CATGTGYGYTF.

The J gene is TRBJ1-2, the V gene TRBV27; weak D call: TRBD1 (6 bases). Germline V gene sequence: CDR1 MNHEY, CDR2 SMNVEV (reference sequence). CDR3 size: 12 residues. V lost 8 bases, J lost 7 bases, and 14 bases lay in between. The CDR3 DNA is TGTGCCAGCCGCAGGGGTTCAGCTGGCTACACCTTC. As protein: CASRRGSAGYTF.

V and J are TRBV11-2 and TRBJ1-1, with 9 bases lining up with TRBD1. This CDR3 has 12 residues. J lost 6 bases, V lost 11 bases, and 7 bases had no gene match. Germline loops: CDR1 SGHAT, CDR2 FQNNGV. CDR3 sequence (DNA): TGTGCCGCTTGGACAGGGGAGGCTGAAGCTTTCTTT. It codes for CAAWTGEAEAFF.

The rearrangement joins TRBV2 to TRBJ2-7; 7 bases are a match to TRBD1. Losses at the gene ends were 5 bases for V and 1 base for J; bases not matched to a gene: 8. The CDR3 consists of 15 residues. Germline V gene lookup returns CDR1 SNHLY and CDR2 FYNNEI. The CDR3 here is CASSPTGASSYEQYF. The CDR3 coding sequence is TGTGCCAGCAGTCCCACAGGGGCGTCTTCCTACGAGCAGTACTTC. The full variable domain, rest sourced from reference TRBV2 and TRBJ2-7, is EPEVTQTPSHQVTQMGQEVILRCVPISNHLYFYWYRQILGQKVEFLVSFYNNEISEKSEIFDDQFSVERPDGSNFTLKIRSTKLEDSAMYFCASSPTGASSYEQYFGPGTRLTVT.

This chain connects TRBV7-2 to TRBJ1-4; no definite D call. The CDR3 loop spans 15 amino acids. Trimming removed 5 bases at V and 8 bases at J, with 18 bases between. CDR1 is SGHTA and CDR2 is FQGNSA in the germline V gene. The CDR3 DNA is TGTGCCAGCAGCCCTCTGGCAGCAGGAAGGGAAAAACTGTTTTTT. It translates to CASSPLAAGREKLFF.

This clone was detected a few times. CDR3 nucleotide sequence: TGTGCCAGCAAGCCAGGGGCCCCTAGCAATCAGCCCCAGCATTTT. It translates to CASKPGAPSNQPQHF. The J gene is TRBJ1-5, the V gene TRBV6-5; a weak D match, TRBD1 (6 bases). Germline CDR1 and CDR2: MNHEY and SVGAGI. CDR3 length equals 15 residues. Trimming cost V 7 bases and J 0 bases, with 13 bases left between them.

The rearrangement joins TRBV7-9 to TRBJ1-2; 9 bases align to TRBD1. Germline-derived CDR1 and CDR2 are SEHNR and FQNEAQ (reference sequence). Trimming cost V 5 bases and J 8 bases; bases outside gene matches: 12. The CDR3 spans 15 residues. This chain's CDR3 is CASSPAGQGRDGYTF. The CDR3 bases are TGTGCCAGCAGCCCGGCCGGACAGGGGAGAGACGGCTACACCTTC.

The chain carries TRBV27 and TRBJ1-2, with a tentative D call TRBD1 (6 bases). The V gene lost 4 bases and the J gene lost 4 bases, with 16 bases spanning the gap. CDR1 and CDR2 from the germline V gene are MNHEY and SMNVEV (reference sequence). The CDR3 has 15 amino acids. The CDR3 region has the DNA TGTGCCAGCAGTTCTACGACAGGCCTGGGCTATGGCTACACCTTC. Its protein is CASSSTTGLGYGYTF.

The chain joins TRBV27 to TRBJ1-2; D might be TRBD1 (5 bases). There are 13 residues in the CDR3. Deletions cut 5 bases from V and 3 bases from J, with 10 bases between. The germline gives CDR1 MNHEY, CDR2 SMNVEV (reference sequence). The CDR3 spells CASSPQGHYGYTF. The CDR3 DNA follows: TGTGCCAGCAGTCCCCAGGGTCACTATGGCTACACCTTC.

This chain's CDR3 is CASSYRGRKTYEQYF. In DNA, the CDR3 is TGTGCCAGCAGTTACAGGGGGCGTAAAACCTACGAGCAGTACTTC. The chain has TRBV6-5 and TRBJ2-7, with TRBD1 identical over 7 bases. CDR3 length: 15 residues. Trimming took 2 bases from V and 2 from J; bases not matched to a gene: 6. Germline-derived CDR1 and CDR2 are MNHEY and SVGAGI.

The V call is TRBV6-1, the J call TRBJ1-5; 10 bases map to TRBD1. Germline CDR1 is MNHNS and CDR2 is SASEGT. This CDR3 is 17 amino acids long. Trimming removed 1 base from V and 6 bases from J; junction bases left unmatched: 9. The CDR3 loop is CASSEGTGQGRFQPQHF. The CDR3 DNA follows: TGTGCCAGCAGTGAAGGTACGGGACAGGGGAGGTTTCAGCCCCAGCATTTT.

This chain joins TRBV10-3 and TRBJ1-2; D unclear. Germline values: CDR1 ENHRY, CDR2 SYGVKD. The CDR3 is 18 residues long. Trimming took 0 bases from V and 4 from J, leaving 21 bases between them. In DNA form, the CDR3 reads TGTGCCATCAGTGAGTCGACTTCCCTGGTCGGAATACTCTATGGCTACACCTTC. It is translated as CAISESTSLVGILYGYTF.

The V gene is TRBV2, the J gene TRBJ2-1, with TRBD2 identical over 9 bases. This CDR3 has 15 amino acids. V shed 4 bases and J 1 base; nucleotides not matched to a gene: 2. CDR1 and CDR2 from the germline V gene are SNHLY and FYNNEI. The CDR3 protein is CASSVAGESYNEQFF. DNA of the CDR3: TGTGCCAGCAGTGTAGCGGGAGAGTCCTACAATGAGCAGTTCTTC.

The rearrangement joins TRBV18 to TRBJ2-3; D may be TRBD2 (5 bases). Trimming removed 6 bases at V and 2 bases at J, with 15 bases between. The CDR3 has 15 amino acids. Germline V gene sequence: CDR1 KGHSH, CDR2 LQKENI. The chain's CDR3 is CASSRSSGNTDTQYF. The CDR3, as DNA: TGTGCCAGCTCCCGAAGTTCGGGGAACACAGATACGCAGTATTTT.

The chain joins TRBV19 to TRBJ1-2, with a possible D match to TRBD1 (5 bases). The CDR3 totals 13 residues. V was cut by 8 bases and J by 5 bases, with 15 bases left in between. Germline V lookup: CDR1 LNHDA, CDR2 SQIVND (reference sequence). The DNA of the CDR3 is TGTGCCAGTCGGAAAGGGGCGGGGTATGGCTACACCTTC. This gives the protein CASRKGAGYGYTF. The complete variable domain, with remaining parts taken from reference TRBV19 and TRBJ1-2, reads DGGITQSPKYLFRKEGQNVTLSCEQNLNHDAMYWYRQDPGQGLRLIYYSQIVNDFQKGDIAEGYSVSREKKESFPLTVTSAQKNPTAFYLCASRKGAGYGYTFGSGTRLTVV.

The chain is built from TRBV10-3 and TRBJ1-1; no clear D gene. The V gene lost 0 bases and the J gene lost 0 bases, with 11 bases spanning the gap. Germline CDR1 reads ENHRY; CDR2 reads SYGVKD. This CDR3 comprises 16 residues. CDR3 bases: TGTGCCATCAGTGAGTCGCCGTTGGGCATGAACACTGAAGCTTTCTTT. It specifies CAISESPLGMNTEAFF.

This sequence joins TRBV7-2 and TRBJ1-2; 7 nucleotides align to TRBD1. Unmatched junction bases numbered 12, after V lost 4 bases and J lost 7 bases. The CDR3 sequence is 15 residues long. CDR1 SGHTA and CDR2 FQGNSA come from the germline V gene. The CDR3 here is CASSSAAGGVSGYTF. CDR3 DNA sequence: TGTGCCAGCAGCTCCGCGGCAGGGGGAGTTTCTGGCTACACCTTC.

The chain joins TRBV27 to TRBJ2-7, with 7 bases aligning to TRBD2. Germline-derived CDR1 and CDR2 are MNHEY and SMNVEV (reference sequence). The CDR3 spans 13 residues. The V gene end was trimmed by 3 bases and the J gene end by 4 bases; junction bases not matched to a gene: 3. For the CDR3, the DNA is TGTGCCAGCAGTTTCAATAGCGGGTACGAGCAGTACTTC. Translated, it gives CASSFNSGYEQYF.